A selection of T cell receptor beta chains follows, all from one sample in a study of blood T cell repertoires in COVID-19. The repertoire was sequenced with immunoSEQ multiplex PCR; TCRdb's copy has only in-frame clones and lacks some. The sample has around 92,000 clones, roughly 70% seen once; the top ten hold 3% to 4.5%. Material: peripheral blood. These receptors were taken from a man between 65 and 79 years old with COVID-19, enrolled during active disease. Both conserved end residues are part of each CDR3. The order of the fields is D gene, J gene, V gene, clone size, CDR3 protein, CDR3 DNA. The D gene is left open where the match is weak. Some rows mark clone size as missing; the rest say once, few, many or name a class of expanded clone.

D gene: TRBD2
J gene: TRBJ2-7
V gene: TRBV7-9
clone size: .
CDR3 protein: CASAQAGGQYEQYF
CDR3 DNA: TGTGCCAGCGCCCAGGCGGGAGGGCAATACGAGCAGTACTTC

D gene: TRBD1
J gene: TRBJ2-2
V gene: TRBV6-2/TRBV6-3
clone size: .
CDR3 protein: CASSLGTGFTGELFF
CDR3 DNA: TGTGCCAGCAGTTTAGGGACAGGGTTCACCGGGGAGCTGTTTTTT

D gene: TRBD2
J gene: TRBJ2-1
V gene: TRBV7-2
clone size: .
CDR3 protein: CASSSTSGHYNEQFF
CDR3 DNA: TGTGCCAGCAGCTCGACTAGCGGCCATTACAATGAGCAGTTCTTC

D gene: TRBD1
J gene: TRBJ1-1
V gene: TRBV9
clone size: .
CDR3 protein: CASSVSPTGGEAFF
CDR3 DNA: TGTGCCAGCAGCGTATCGCCGACAGGGGGTGAAGCTTTCTTT

D gene: TRBD1
J gene: TRBJ2-7
V gene: TRBV7-2
clone size: .
CDR3 protein: CASSHHDLTGPPHEQYF
CDR3 DNA: TGTGCCAGCAGCCACCACGACTTGACAGGGCCCCCCCACGAGCAGTACTTC

D gene: TRBD1
J gene: TRBJ2-7
V gene: TRBV11-1
clone size: .
CDR3 protein: CASSLRTGTAEQYF
CDR3 DNA: TGTGCCAGCAGCTTAAGGACAGGGACGGCCGAGCAGTACTTC

D gene: .
J gene: TRBJ1-1
V gene: TRBV3-1/TRBV3-2
clone size: few
CDR3 protein: CASSQDSGSYAFF
CDR3 DNA: TGTGCCAGCAGCCAAGATTCGGGGAGCTATGCTTTCTTT

D gene: .
J gene: TRBJ2-3
V gene: TRBV5-4
clone size: .
CDR3 protein: CASSLAGMAQYF
CDR3 DNA: TGTGCCAGCAGCTTGGCCGGGATGGCGCAGTATTTT

D gene: .
J gene: TRBJ2-2
V gene: TRBV2
clone size: .
CDR3 protein: CASSEIEPGELFF
CDR3 DNA: TGTGCCAGCAGTGAAATCGAGCCCGGGGAGCTGTTTTTT

D gene: .
J gene: TRBJ2-3
V gene: TRBV15
clone size: .
CDR3 protein: CATSSRPAGSGTDTQYF
CDR3 DNA: TGTGCCACCAGCAGCCGCCCCGCAGGGTCTGGCACAGATACGCAGTATTTT

D gene: TRBD2
J gene: TRBJ2-7
V gene: TRBV5-1
clone size: few
CDR3 protein: CASGDRASGRTTYEQYF
CDR3 DNA: TGCGCCAGCGGCGATCGGGCTAGCGGGAGAACAACCTACGAGCAGTACTTC

D gene: .
J gene: TRBJ2-7
V gene: TRBV4-2
clone size: .
CDR3 protein: CASSQVGAGLSYEQYF
CDR3 DNA: TGTGCCAGCAGCCAAGTGGGGGCGGGCCTCTCCTACGAGCAGTACTTC

D gene: TRBD1
J gene: TRBJ2-1
V gene: TRBV27
clone size: .
CDR3 protein: CASSPRGDRGFYEQFF
CDR3 DNA: TGTGCCAGCAGTCCCCGTGGCGACAGGGGATTTTATGAGCAGTTCTTC

D gene: .
J gene: TRBJ2-1
V gene: TRBV27
clone size: .
CDR3 protein: CASSFSRNSYNEQFF
CDR3 DNA: TGTGCCAGCAGTTTTTCGCGGAACTCCTACAATGAGCAGTTCTTC

D gene: .
J gene: TRBJ2-5
V gene: TRBV6-5
clone size: .
CDR3 protein: CASSYLQETQYF
CDR3 DNA: TGTGCCAGCAGTTACCTTCAAGAGACCCAGTACTTC

D gene: .
J gene: TRBJ1-1
V gene: TRBV19
clone size: .
CDR3 protein: CASNTITGNQPEAFF
CDR3 DNA: TGTGCCAGTAATACAATTACAGGAAATCAACCTGAAGCTTTCTTT

D gene: TRBD1
J gene: TRBJ2-1
V gene: TRBV6-5
clone size: .
CDR3 protein: CASSAGTEYNEQFF
CDR3 DNA: TGTGCCAGCAGCGCCGGGACAGAATACAATGAGCAGTTCTTC

D gene: TRBD1
J gene: TRBJ2-2
V gene: TRBV30
clone size: once
CDR3 protein: CAWSVRTGGITGELFF
CDR3 DNA: TGTGCCTGGAGTGTACGGACAGGGGGGATCACCGGGGAGCTGTTTTTT

D gene: .
J gene: TRBJ2-1
V gene: TRBV6-5
clone size: once
CDR3 protein: CASSRPWGTQDEQFF
CDR3 DNA: TGTGCCAGCAGTCGACCGTGGGGCACACAGGATGAGCAGTTCTTC

D gene: TRBD2
J gene: TRBJ2-5
V gene: TRBV30
clone size: .
CDR3 protein: CAWSLPGLGVGQETQYF
CDR3 DNA: TGTGCCTGGAGTCTCCCGGGACTAGGGGTGGGTCAAGAGACCCAGTACTTC

D gene: TRBD1
J gene: TRBJ1-1
V gene: TRBV5-1
clone size: .
CDR3 protein: CASSLVRQGAGEAFF
CDR3 DNA: TGCGCCAGCAGCTTGGTCAGACAGGGGGCGGGTGAAGCTTTCTTT

D gene: TRBD1
J gene: TRBJ1-5
V gene: TRBV29-1
clone size: once
CDR3 protein: CSVAQGAHQPQHF
CDR3 DNA: TGCAGCGTAGCACAGGGGGCACACCAGCCCCAGCATTTT

D gene: .
J gene: TRBJ2-7
V gene: TRBV5-4
clone size: many
CDR3 protein: CASSPKDQGWNEQYF
CDR3 DNA: TGTGCCAGCAGCCCGAAGGACCAGGGGTGGAACGAGCAGTACTTC

D gene: TRBD2
J gene: TRBJ2-7
V gene: TRBV3-1/TRBV3-2
clone size: once
CDR3 protein: CASSQGGLAGGLTYF
CDR3 DNA: TGTGCCAGCAGCCAAGGGGGACTAGCGGGAGGCTTGACGTACTTC

D gene: TRBD2
J gene: TRBJ2-1
V gene: TRBV7-2
clone size: few
CDR3 protein: CASSLAKTSGPYNEQFF
CDR3 DNA: TGTGCCAGCAGCTTAGCGAAAACTAGCGGGCCCTACAATGAGCAGTTCTTC

D gene: TRBD1
J gene: TRBJ2-5
V gene: TRBV5-1
clone size: .
CDR3 protein: CASSSNPGGQETQYF
CDR3 DNA: TGCGCCAGCAGCTCGAATCCAGGGGGCCAAGAGACCCAGTACTTC

D gene: .
J gene: TRBJ1-1
V gene: TRBV30
clone size: .
CDR3 protein: CAWSSARARLAF
CDR3 DNA: TGTGCCTGGAGTTCCGCGCGGGCAAGACTCGCCTTT

D gene: TRBD1
J gene: TRBJ2-2
V gene: TRBV10-3
clone size: few
CDR3 protein: CAISESTGGGPTGELFF
CDR3 DNA: TGTGCCATCAGTGAGTCGACAGGGGGAGGGCCGACCGGGGAGCTGTTTTTT

D gene: TRBD2
J gene: TRBJ2-3
V gene: TRBV30
clone size: .
CDR3 protein: CAWSVSGRKDTQYF
CDR3 DNA: TGTGCCTGGAGTGTAAGCGGGAGGAAAGATACGCAGTATTTT

D gene: .
J gene: TRBJ1-1
V gene: TRBV27
clone size: .
CDR3 protein: CASSIWAGNTEAFF
CDR3 DNA: TGTGCCAGCAGTATCTGGGCTGGGAACACTGAAGCTTTCTTT

D gene: TRBD1
J gene: TRBJ1-3
V gene: TRBV7-3
clone size: .
CDR3 protein: CASSPDRGLGNTIYF
CDR3 DNA: TGTGCCAGCAGCCCTGACAGGGGGCTCGGAAACACCATATATTTT

D gene: TRBD1
J gene: TRBJ1-2
V gene: TRBV6-2/TRBV6-3
clone size: few
CDR3 protein: CASSYGTEVYGYTF
CDR3 DNA: TGTGCCAGCAGTTACGGGACAGAGGTCTATGGCTACACCTTC

D gene: .
J gene: TRBJ2-1
V gene: TRBV7-2
clone size: .
CDR3 protein: CASSLARTARYNEQFF
CDR3 DNA: TGTGCCAGCAGCTTAGCCCGGACAGCTCGTTACAATGAGCAGTTCTTC

D gene: TRBD1
J gene: TRBJ1-2
V gene: TRBV7-2
clone size: .
CDR3 protein: CASSFRTGGDGYTF
CDR3 DNA: TGTGCCAGCAGCTTTCGGACAGGGGGGGATGGCTACACCTTC

D gene: .
J gene: TRBJ2-2
V gene: TRBV5-1
clone size: .
CDR3 protein: CASSTSPQANTGELFF
CDR3 DNA: TGCGCCAGCAGCACCTCCCCACAGGCCAACACCGGGGAGCTGTTTTTT

D gene: TRBD1
J gene: TRBJ1-1
V gene: TRBV6-1
clone size: .
CDR3 protein: CASSDRGQTEAFF
CDR3 DNA: TGTGCCAGCAGTGACAGGGGGCAGACTGAAGCTTTCTTT

D gene: .
J gene: TRBJ1-2
V gene: TRBV27
clone size: once
CDR3 protein: CASSLTGQNYGYTF
CDR3 DNA: TGTGCCAGCAGTTTAACAGGACAGAACTATGGCTACACCTTC

D gene: TRBD2
J gene: TRBJ2-3
V gene: TRBV5-6
clone size: .
CDR3 protein: CASSLMGLAGAPDTQYF
CDR3 DNA: TGTGCCAGCAGCTTGATGGGACTAGCGGGAGCCCCAGATACGCAGTATTTT

D gene: .
J gene: TRBJ2-7
V gene: TRBV6-6
clone size: .
CDR3 protein: CASMGPLFYEQYF
CDR3 DNA: TGTGCCAGCATGGGCCCGCTTTTCTACGAGCAGTACTTC

D gene: .
J gene: TRBJ1-5
V gene: TRBV27
clone size: few
CDR3 protein: CASSLSRGFDQPQHF
CDR3 DNA: TGTGCCAGCAGTTTATCGCGGGGGTTTGATCAGCCCCAGCATTTT

D gene: .
J gene: TRBJ1-2
V gene: TRBV7-8
clone size: once
CDR3 protein: CASSFSTTSGYTF
CDR3 DNA: TGTGCCAGCAGCTTTTCCACCACGAGTGGCTACACCTTC

D gene: TRBD2
J gene: TRBJ2-2
V gene: TRBV7-2
clone size: .
CDR3 protein: CASSSTSGVSTGELFF
CDR3 DNA: TGTGCCAGCAGCTCAACTAGCGGGGTGAGCACCGGGGAGCTGTTTTTT

D gene: .
J gene: TRBJ1-1
V gene: TRBV3-1/TRBV3-2
clone size: .
CDR3 protein: CASSQDAGPTEAFF
CDR3 DNA: TGTGCCAGCAGCCAAGATGCGGGGCCCACTGAAGCTTTCTTT

D gene: TRBD1
J gene: TRBJ2-7
V gene: TRBV4-1
clone size: .
CDR3 protein: CASSQDGTGGEQYF
CDR3 DNA: TGCGCCAGCAGCCAAGATGGGACAGGGGGCGAGCAGTACTTC

D gene: TRBD1
J gene: TRBJ2-2
V gene: TRBV9
clone size: .
CDR3 protein: CASSVVQGVTGELFF
CDR3 DNA: TGTGCCAGCAGCGTAGTGCAGGGGGTCACCGGGGAGCTGTTTTTT

D gene: TRBD1
J gene: TRBJ1-3
V gene: TRBV28
clone size: .
CDR3 protein: CASSRQGVYIYF
CDR3 DNA: TGTGCCAGCAGTCGACAGGGGGTTTATATATATTTT

D gene: TRBD1
J gene: TRBJ1-4
V gene: TRBV28
clone size: .
CDR3 protein: CASSSRQGRGEKLFF
CDR3 DNA: TGTGCCAGCAGTTCTCGACAGGGAAGAGGAGAAAAACTGTTTTTT

D gene: TRBD1
J gene: TRBJ2-7
V gene: TRBV11-3
clone size: .
CDR3 protein: CASSADRDGYEQYF
CDR3 DNA: TGTGCCAGCAGCGCCGACAGGGATGGCTACGAGCAGTACTTC

D gene: TRBD2
J gene: TRBJ2-5
V gene: TRBV7-3
clone size: once
CDR3 protein: CASSQGLAGGSQETQYF
CDR3 DNA: TGTGCCAGCAGCCAGGGACTAGCGGGAGGTAGTCAGGAGACCCAGTACTTC

D gene: .
J gene: TRBJ2-1
V gene: TRBV4-1
clone size: .
CDR3 protein: CASSQAQGNEQFF
CDR3 DNA: TGCGCCAGCAGCCAGGCACAGGGCAATGAGCAGTTCTTC

D gene: .
J gene: TRBJ1-2
V gene: TRBV4-1
clone size: .
CDR3 protein: CASSQDQGLLSNYGYTF
CDR3 DNA: TGCGCCAGCAGCCAAGATCAGGGCTTACTCTCGAACTATGGCTACACCTTC

D gene: TRBD1
J gene: TRBJ2-7
V gene: TRBV11-1
clone size: .
CDR3 protein: CASNGQGTGYEQYF
CDR3 DNA: TGTGCCAGCAACGGACAGGGAACGGGCTACGAGCAGTACTTC

D gene: TRBD2
J gene: TRBJ2-1
V gene: TRBV3-1/TRBV3-2
clone size: few
CDR3 protein: CASSQGLAGVYEQFF
CDR3 DNA: TGTGCCAGCAGCCAAGGACTAGCGGGAGTATATGAGCAGTTCTTC

D gene: TRBD1
J gene: TRBJ1-5
V gene: TRBV24-1
clone size: .
CDR3 protein: CATSQTGMNQPQHF
CDR3 DNA: TGTGCCACCAGCCAGACAGGGATGAATCAGCCCCAGCATTTT

D gene: TRBD2
J gene: TRBJ2-1
V gene: TRBV5-1
clone size: .
CDR3 protein: CASSSAGGLAGAYNEQFF
CDR3 DNA: TGCGCCAGCAGCTCGGCGGGGGGACTAGCGGGAGCCTACAATGAGCAGTTCTTC

D gene: .
J gene: TRBJ2-7
V gene: TRBV21-1
clone size: .
CDR3 protein: CASSTGDKRSYEQYF
CDR3 DNA: TGTGCCAGCAGCACCGGGGACAAGAGGTCCTACGAGCAGTACTTC

D gene: .
J gene: TRBJ1-2
V gene: TRBV30
clone size: .
CDR3 protein: CAWGGLGSVYGYTF
CDR3 DNA: TGTGCCTGGGGGGGGCTGGGATCGGTCTATGGCTACACCTTC